This T cell receptor beta chain was identified in a study of neurological immune-mediated disorders. Using its own MiXCR run on the 5' RACE reads, TCRdb lists one record per CDR3 protein. Among over 70,000 distinct CDR3 sequences listed, more than 8.5% were seen once. The CDR3 runs 15 residues. V shed 5 bases and J 5 bases; nucleotides not matched to a gene: 7. Germline V CDR1 and CDR2: SGHRS, YFSETQ. This clonotype was seen at least ten times. Time point indicated: longitudinal time-point 1 (baseline). The clonotype originates from a man younger than 40 in good health. The chain is built from TRBV5-1 and TRBJ2-1; TRBD2 matches 10 bases. Sequenced sample: PBMCs. The CDR3, as DNA: TGCGCCAGCAGTCCAAGCGGGAGGGCCGACAATGAGCAGTTCTTC. Its protein is CASSPSGRADNEQFF.